The rows below give T cell receptor beta chains drawn from one sample of a study of blood T cell repertoires in COVID-19. Libraries were prepared by immunoSEQ multiplex PCR; TCRdb keeps only in-frame clonotypes and omits some of them. The data hold roughly 170,000 clones, with around 85% observed a single time. The sequencing input was PBMCs or T cells enriched from blood (not recorded which). These receptors all stem from a woman aged 40 to 49 with acute COVID-19. Both conserved end residues are part of each CDR3. D genes are given only for firm matches. Expanded clones are given a class, and other clones once, few, many or no size at all.

D gene	V gene	J gene	clone size	CDR3 protein	CDR3 DNA
TRBD1	TRBV19	TRBJ1-1	NA	CASSKDRGQKAFF	TGTGCCAGTAGTAAAGACAGGGGCCAGAAAGCTTTCTTT
NA	TRBV7-2	TRBJ1-1	NA	CASSPRGIQPDTEAFF	TGTGCCAGCAGCCCGAGGGGGATTCAGCCGGACACTGAAGCTTTCTTT
TRBD1	TRBV6-6	TRBJ1-6	NA	CASTYRGLKNSPLHF	TGTGCCAGCACCTACAGGGGGCTAAAAAATTCACCCCTCCACTTT
TRBD1	TRBV29-1	TRBJ1-1	NA	CSAERGQKGRFMNTEAFF	TGCAGCGCCGAGAGGGGGCAAAAGGGGCGGTTCATGAACACTGAAGCTTTCTTT
NA	TRBV28	TRBJ1-2	NA	CASSSGGGGDYGYTF	TGTGCCAGCAGTTCCGGCGGGGGAGGTGACTATGGCTACACCTTC
NA	TRBV27	TRBJ2-5	NA	CASSSWTDQETQYF	TGTGCCAGCAGTTCGTGGACAGACCAAGAGACCCAGTACTTC
NA	TRBV12-3/TRBV12-4	TRBJ1-1	few	CASNPGGGTEAFF	TGTGCCAGCAATCCGGGTGGGGGGACTGAAGCTTTCTTT
NA	TRBV19	TRBJ1-3	NA	CASRGRAGNTIYF	TGTGCCAGTAGGGGGCGAGCGGGAAACACCATATATTTT
NA	TRBV7-9	TRBJ2-4	NA	CASSTPGGGRENIQYF	TGTGCCAGCAGCACCCCAGGGGGCGGGAGGGAAAACATTCAGTACTTC
NA	TRBV12-5	TRBJ1-2	NA	CASGVVGALGYTF	TGTGCTAGTGGGGTGGTGGGGGCGCTAGGCTACACCTTC
TRBD1	TRBV5-1	TRBJ1-2	NA	CASSPRLPGTVSYGYTF	TGCGCCAGCAGCCCCCGTCTCCCCGGGACAGTTTCATATGGCTACACCTTC
TRBD2	TRBV2	TRBJ2-3	NA	CASKVRLAGSTDTQYF	TGTGCCAGCAAAGTTCGACTAGCGGGGAGCACAGATACGCAGTATTTT